A few counts support the clone carrying this T cell receptor (beta chain). It was across several immunoSEQ plates that each subset's genomic DNA was evenly split. Unsorted PBMC DNA went through sequencing on ten immunoSEQ deep assay plates. Assay used: immunoSEQ multiplex PCR; TCRdb lists only in-frame clones, some missing. The sample holds around 530,000 clones, around 80% seen once. Genomic DNA for unsorted samples, which was extracted with the QIAamp DNA Blood Mini kit, came from approximately 90 million PBMCs. The data derive from a study of shared clonotypes between healthy human individuals. The wider study: With ages of 18 to 49, the donors were two women and a few men.

Trimming took 4 bases from V and 2 from J, leaving 13 bases between them. From germline, CDR1 is KGHSH and CDR2 LQKENI. This CDR3 region has 15 residues. The source material was PBMCs. The chain links TRBV18 to TRBJ2-3; D unresolved. The clonotype was recovered from a woman aged 40 to 50 in good health. Some clones in this sample may be carry-over from other donors' samples. CDR3 sequence (DNA): TGTGCCAGCTCACGTGACAATATCCTCACAGATACGCAGTATTTT. The encoded protein is CASSRDNILTDTQYF.